Listed here are 3 T cell receptor beta chains from one sample, sequenced in a study of CD8 T cells in ankylosing spondylitis. TCRdb used MiXCR to reprocess the 5' RACE reads, holding one entry per CDR3 protein. The repertoire holds about 130,000 distinct CDR3 sequences, with approximately 15% as singletons. The specimen sequenced was blood, either unsorted or a sorted T cell fraction (not recorded which). Receptor source: a female donor with ankylosing spondylitis or in good health (not recorded which).

The chain uses TRBV9 and TRBJ2-2; D unresolved. The CDR3 has 16 residues. V lost 0 bases and J 3 bases, leaving 12 bases between the germline ends. CDR1 is SGDLS, CDR2 YYNGEE, per germline. CDR3 in amino acids: CASSVGVRDYTGELFF. The CDR3 nucleotides read TGTGCCAGCAGCGTAGGGGTCAGAGATTACACCGGGGAGCTGTTTTTT.

This clonotype came up many times. V is TRBV6-2 or TRBV6-3 and J is TRBJ2-7; the D gene is possibly TRBD2 (6 bases). Germline V gives CDR1 MNHEY, CDR2 SVGEGT. The CDR3 contains 15 residues. The V end was cut by 5 bases, the J end by 7 bases, with 21 bases between. The CDR3 DNA is TGTGCCAGCAGTCGCGTGGGACTCCTCGCGAATGAGCAGTACTTC. Translated: CASSRVGLLANEQYF.

Ten or more counts support this clonotype. V is TRBV5-6 and J is TRBJ1-2; TRBD1 aligns across 7 bases. This CDR3 is built from 13 residues. Trimming removed 4 bases from V and 6 bases from J; junction bases left unmatched: 6. Germline V CDR1 and CDR2: SGHDT, YYEEEE. The CDR3 DNA sequence: TGTGCCAGCAGCGTCCGACAGGGTGATGGCTACACCTTC. It codes for CASSVRQGDGYTF.